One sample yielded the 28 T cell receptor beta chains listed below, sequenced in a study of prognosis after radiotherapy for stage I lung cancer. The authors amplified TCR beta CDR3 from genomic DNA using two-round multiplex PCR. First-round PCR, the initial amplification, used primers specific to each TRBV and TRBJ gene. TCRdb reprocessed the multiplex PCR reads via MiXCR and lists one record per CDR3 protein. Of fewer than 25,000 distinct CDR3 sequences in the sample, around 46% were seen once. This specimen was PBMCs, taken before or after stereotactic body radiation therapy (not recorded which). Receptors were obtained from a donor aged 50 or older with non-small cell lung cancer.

The CDR3 loop is CATEYQGKANTGELFF. The CDR3 DNA is TGTGCCACAGAATATCAGGGAAAAGCGAACACCGGGGAGCTGTTTTTT. The V and J genes are TRBV6-1 and TRBJ2-2, with D tentatively TRBD1 (5 bases). CDR3 size: 16 residues. Trimming removed 10 bases from V and 0 bases from J, with 18 bases in between. Germline loops: CDR1 MNHNS, CDR2 SASEGT.

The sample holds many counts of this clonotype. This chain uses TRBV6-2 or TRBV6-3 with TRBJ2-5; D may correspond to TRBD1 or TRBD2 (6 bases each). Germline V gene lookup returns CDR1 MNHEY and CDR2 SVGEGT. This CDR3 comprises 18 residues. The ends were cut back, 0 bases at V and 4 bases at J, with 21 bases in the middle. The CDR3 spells CASSYSGASDYGRETQYF. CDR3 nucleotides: TGTGCCAGCAGTTACTCGGGGGCTAGCGACTACGGGCGAGAGACCCAGTACTTC.

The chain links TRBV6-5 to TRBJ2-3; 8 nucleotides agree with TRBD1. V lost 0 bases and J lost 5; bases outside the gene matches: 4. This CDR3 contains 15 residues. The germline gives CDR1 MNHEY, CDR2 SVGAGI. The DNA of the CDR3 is TGTGCCAGCAGTTACTCGGGCGACAGGGGAGATACGCAGTATTTT. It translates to CASSYSGDRGDTQYF.

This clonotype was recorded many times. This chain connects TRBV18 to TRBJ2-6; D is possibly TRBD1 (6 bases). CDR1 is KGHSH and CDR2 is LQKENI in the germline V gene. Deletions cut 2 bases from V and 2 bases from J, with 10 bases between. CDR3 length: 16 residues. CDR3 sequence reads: CASSPTPGAGANVLTF. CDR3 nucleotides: TGTGCCAGCTCACCAACTCCAGGGGCTGGGGCCAACGTCCTGACTTTC.

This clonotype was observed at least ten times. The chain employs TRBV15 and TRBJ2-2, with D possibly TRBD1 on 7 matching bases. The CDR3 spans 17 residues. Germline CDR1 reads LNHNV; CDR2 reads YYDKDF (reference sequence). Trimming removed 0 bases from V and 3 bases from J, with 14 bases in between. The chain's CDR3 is CATSRDRRDSHTGELFF. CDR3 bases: TGTGCCACCAGCAGAGACAGGCGGGACAGCCACACCGGGGAGCTGTTTTTT.

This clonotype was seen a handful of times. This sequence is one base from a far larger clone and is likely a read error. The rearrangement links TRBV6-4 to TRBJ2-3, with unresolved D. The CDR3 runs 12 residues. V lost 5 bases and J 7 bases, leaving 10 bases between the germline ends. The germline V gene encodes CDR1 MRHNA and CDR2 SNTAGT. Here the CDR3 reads CASSQSGHTQYF. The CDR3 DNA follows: TGTGCCAGCAGTCAGTCTGGCCATACGCAGTATTTT.

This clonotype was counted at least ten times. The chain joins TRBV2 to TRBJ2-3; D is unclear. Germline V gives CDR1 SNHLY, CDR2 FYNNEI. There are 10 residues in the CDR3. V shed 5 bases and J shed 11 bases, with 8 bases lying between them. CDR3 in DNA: TGTGCCAGCAGTCTCATCATGCAGTATTTT. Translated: CASSLIMQYF.

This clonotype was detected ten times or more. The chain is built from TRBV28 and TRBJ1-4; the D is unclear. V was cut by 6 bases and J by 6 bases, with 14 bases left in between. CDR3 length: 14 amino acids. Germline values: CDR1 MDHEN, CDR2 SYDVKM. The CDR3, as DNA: TGTGCCAGCAGGGTAGATCTTGGTTATGAAAAACTGTTTTTT. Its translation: CASRVDLGYEKLFF.

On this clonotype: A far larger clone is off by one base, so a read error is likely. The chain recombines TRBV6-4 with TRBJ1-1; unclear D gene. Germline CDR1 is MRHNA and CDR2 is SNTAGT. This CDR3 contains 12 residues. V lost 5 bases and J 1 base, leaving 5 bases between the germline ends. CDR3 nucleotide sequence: TGTGCCAGCAGTTACGAGAACACTGAAGCTTTCTTT. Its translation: CASSYENTEAFF.

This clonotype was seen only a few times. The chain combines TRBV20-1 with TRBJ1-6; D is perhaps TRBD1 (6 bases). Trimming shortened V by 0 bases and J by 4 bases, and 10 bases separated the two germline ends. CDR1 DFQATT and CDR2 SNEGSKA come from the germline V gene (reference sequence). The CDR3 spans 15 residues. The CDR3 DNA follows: TGCAGTGCTAGAGAACAGGGAACGTATAATTCACCCCTCCACTTT. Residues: CSAREQGTYNSPLHF.

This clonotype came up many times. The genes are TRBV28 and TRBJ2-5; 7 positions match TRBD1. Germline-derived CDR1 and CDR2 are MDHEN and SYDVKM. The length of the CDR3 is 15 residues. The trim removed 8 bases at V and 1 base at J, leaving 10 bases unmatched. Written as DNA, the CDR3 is TGTGCCAGCGGATCCCTGGACAGGAGCCAAGAGACCCAGTACTTC. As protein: CASGSLDRSQETQYF.

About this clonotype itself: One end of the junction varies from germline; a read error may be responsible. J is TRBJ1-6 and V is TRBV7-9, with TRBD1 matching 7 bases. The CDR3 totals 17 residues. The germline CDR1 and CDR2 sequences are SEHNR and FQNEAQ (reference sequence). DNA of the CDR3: TGTTCCAGCAGCCTCTCTGCCGGGACAGCCAACAATTCACCCCTCCACTTT. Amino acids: CSSSLSAGTANNSPLHF.

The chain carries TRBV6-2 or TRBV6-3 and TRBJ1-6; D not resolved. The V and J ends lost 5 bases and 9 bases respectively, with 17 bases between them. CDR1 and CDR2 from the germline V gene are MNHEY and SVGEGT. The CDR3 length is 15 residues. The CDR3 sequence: CASSEFLISSSPLHF. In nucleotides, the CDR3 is TGTGCCAGCAGTGAATTCCTTATCTCTAGTTCACCCCTCCACTTT.

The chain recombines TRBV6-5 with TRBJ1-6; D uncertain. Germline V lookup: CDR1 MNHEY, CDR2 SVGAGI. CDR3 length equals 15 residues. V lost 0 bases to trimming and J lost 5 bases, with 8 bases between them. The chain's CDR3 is CASSYSGRNNSPLHF. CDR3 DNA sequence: TGTGCCAGCAGTTACTCAGGACGGAATAATTCACCCCTCCACTTT.

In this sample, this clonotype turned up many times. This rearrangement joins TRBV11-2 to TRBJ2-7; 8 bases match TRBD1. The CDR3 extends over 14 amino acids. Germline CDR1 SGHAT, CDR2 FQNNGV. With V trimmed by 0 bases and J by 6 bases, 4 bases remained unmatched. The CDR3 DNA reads TGTGCCAGCAGCTTAGATTGGACAGGGCTCGAGCAGTACTTC. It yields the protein CASSLDWTGLEQYF.

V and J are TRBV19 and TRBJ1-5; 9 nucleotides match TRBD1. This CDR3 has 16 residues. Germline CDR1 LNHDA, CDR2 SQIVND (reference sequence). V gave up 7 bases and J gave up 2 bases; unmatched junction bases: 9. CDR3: CASIRGQGLGNQPQHF. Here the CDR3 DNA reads TGTGCCAGTATCCGAGGACAGGGGTTGGGCAATCAGCCCCAGCATTTT.

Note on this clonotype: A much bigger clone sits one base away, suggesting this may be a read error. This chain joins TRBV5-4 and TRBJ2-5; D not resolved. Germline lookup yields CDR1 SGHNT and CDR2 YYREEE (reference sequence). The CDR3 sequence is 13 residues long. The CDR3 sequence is CANSFWAAETQYF. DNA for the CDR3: TGTGCCAACAGCTTTTGGGCAGCGGAGACCCAGTACTTC.

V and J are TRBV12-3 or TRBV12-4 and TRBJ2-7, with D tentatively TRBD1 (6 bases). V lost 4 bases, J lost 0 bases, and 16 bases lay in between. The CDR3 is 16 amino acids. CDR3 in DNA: TGTGCCAGCAGTTCCGGACAGCCCAGGAGCTCCTACGAGCAGTACTTC. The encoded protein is CASSSGQPRSSYEQYF.

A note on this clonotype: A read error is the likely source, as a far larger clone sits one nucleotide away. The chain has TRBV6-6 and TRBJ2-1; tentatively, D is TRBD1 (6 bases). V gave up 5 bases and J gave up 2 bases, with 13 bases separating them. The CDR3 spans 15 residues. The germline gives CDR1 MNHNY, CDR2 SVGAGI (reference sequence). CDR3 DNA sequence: TGTGCCAGCAGTGTACTCTGGGGGCCCTACAATGAGCAGTTCTTC. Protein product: CASSVLWGPYNEQFF.

The CDR3 here is CASSLFGLEVHEQYF. CDR3 sequence (DNA): TGTGCCAGCAGTTTATTTGGTTTGGAGGTCCACGAGCAGTACTTC. V is TRBV28 and J is TRBJ2-7; weak D call: TRBD2 (5 bases). This CDR3 is 15 amino acids long. CDR1 is MDHEN and CDR2 is SYDVKM in the germline V gene. The V end lost 1 base, the J end lost 5 bases, and 15 bases lay between the germline ends.

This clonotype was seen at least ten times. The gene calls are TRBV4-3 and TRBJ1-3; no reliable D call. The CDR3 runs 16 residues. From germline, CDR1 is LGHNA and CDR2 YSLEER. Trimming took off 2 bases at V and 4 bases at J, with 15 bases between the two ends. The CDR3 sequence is CASSQSSHAAGNTIYF. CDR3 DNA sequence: TGCGCCAGCAGCCAAAGCAGTCACGCGGCAGGAAACACCATATATTTT.

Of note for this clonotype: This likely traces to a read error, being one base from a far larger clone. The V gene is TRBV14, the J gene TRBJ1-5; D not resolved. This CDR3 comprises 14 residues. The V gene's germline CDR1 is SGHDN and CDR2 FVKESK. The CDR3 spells CASSRLESNHPQHF. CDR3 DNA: TGTGCCAGCAGCCGACTGGAAAGCAATCATCCCCAGCATTTT.

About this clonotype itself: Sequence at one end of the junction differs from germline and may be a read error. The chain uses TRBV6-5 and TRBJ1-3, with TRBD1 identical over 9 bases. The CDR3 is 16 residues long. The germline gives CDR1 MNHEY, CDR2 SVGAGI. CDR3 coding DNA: TGTGCCAGCATTCCCGGGACAGGGAGCTCTGGAGACACCATATATTTT. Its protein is CASIPGTGSSGDTIYF.

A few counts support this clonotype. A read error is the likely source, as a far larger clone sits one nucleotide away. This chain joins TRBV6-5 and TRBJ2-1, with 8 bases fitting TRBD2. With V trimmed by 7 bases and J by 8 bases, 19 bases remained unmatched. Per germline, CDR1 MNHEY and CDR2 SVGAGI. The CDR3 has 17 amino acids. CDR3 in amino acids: CASIKARGGGSGDEQFF. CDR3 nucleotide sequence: TGTGCCAGCATTAAAGCCCGGGGGGGAGGGTCGGGGGATGAGCAGTTCTTC.

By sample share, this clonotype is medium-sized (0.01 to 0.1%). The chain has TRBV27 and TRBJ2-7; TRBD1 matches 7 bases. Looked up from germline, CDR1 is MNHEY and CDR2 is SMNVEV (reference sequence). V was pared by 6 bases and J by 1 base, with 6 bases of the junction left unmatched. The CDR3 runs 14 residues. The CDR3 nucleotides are TGTGCCAGCAGATACAGGGGTTTTTCCTACGAGCAGTACTTC. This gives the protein CASRYRGFSYEQYF.

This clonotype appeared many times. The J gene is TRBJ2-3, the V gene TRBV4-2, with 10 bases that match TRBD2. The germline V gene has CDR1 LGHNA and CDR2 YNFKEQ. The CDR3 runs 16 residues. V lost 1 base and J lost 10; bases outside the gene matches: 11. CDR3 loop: CASSQGIAGGGEAQYF. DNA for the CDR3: TGTGCCAGCAGCCAAGGTATAGCGGGAGGCGGCGAAGCGCAGTATTTT.

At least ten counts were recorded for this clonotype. In DNA, the CDR3 is TGTGCCAGTAGTATTACAGGGAACTATGGCTACACCTTC. The encoded protein is CASSITGNYGYTF. The chain joins TRBV19 to TRBJ1-2; perhaps TRBD1 as D (6 bases). The CDR3 length is 13 residues. Deletions cut 3 bases from V and 2 bases from J, with 7 bases between. From germline, CDR1 is LNHDA and CDR2 SQIVND (reference sequence).

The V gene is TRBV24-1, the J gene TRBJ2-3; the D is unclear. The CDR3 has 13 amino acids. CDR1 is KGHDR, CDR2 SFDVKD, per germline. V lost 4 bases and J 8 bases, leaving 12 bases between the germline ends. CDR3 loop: CATSDRLPVTQYF. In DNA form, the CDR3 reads TGTGCCACCAGTGACAGGTTGCCGGTTACGCAGTATTTT.